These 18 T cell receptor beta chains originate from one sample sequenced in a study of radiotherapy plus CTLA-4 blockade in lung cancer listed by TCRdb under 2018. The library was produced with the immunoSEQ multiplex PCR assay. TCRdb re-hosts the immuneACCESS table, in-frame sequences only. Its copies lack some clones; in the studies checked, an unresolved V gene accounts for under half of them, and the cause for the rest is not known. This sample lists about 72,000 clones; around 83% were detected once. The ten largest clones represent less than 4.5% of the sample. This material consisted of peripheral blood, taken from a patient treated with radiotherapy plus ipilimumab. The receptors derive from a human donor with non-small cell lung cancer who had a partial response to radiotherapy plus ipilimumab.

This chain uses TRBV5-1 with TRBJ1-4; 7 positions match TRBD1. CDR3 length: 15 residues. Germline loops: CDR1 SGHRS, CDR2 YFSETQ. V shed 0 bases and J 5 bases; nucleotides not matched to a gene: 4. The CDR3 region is CASSLVGTANEKLFF. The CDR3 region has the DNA TGCGCCAGCAGCTTGGTTGGGACAGCAAATGAAAAACTGTTTTTT.

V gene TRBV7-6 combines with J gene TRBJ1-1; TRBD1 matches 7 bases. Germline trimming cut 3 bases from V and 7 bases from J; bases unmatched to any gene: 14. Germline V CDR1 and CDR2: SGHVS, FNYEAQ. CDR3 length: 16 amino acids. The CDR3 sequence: CASSFGGQETAFEAFF. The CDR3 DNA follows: TGTGCCAGCAGCTTTGGAGGACAGGAGACCGCTTTTGAAGCTTTCTTT.

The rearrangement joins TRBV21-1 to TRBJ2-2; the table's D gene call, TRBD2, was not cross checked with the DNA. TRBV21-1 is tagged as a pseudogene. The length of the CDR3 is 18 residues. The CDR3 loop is CASSKIAGGIVDTGELFF. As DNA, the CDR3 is TGTGCCAGCAGCAAAATAGCGGGAGGTATAGTAGACACCGGGGAGCTGTTTTTT.

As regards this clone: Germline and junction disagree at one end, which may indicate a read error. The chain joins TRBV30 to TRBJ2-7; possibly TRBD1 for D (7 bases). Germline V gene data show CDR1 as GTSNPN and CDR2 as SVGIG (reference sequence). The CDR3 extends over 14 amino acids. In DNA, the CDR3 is TGTGCCTGGAGTGTAGGAGGGACAGCCTATGAGCAGTACTTC. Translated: CAWSVGGTAYEQYF.

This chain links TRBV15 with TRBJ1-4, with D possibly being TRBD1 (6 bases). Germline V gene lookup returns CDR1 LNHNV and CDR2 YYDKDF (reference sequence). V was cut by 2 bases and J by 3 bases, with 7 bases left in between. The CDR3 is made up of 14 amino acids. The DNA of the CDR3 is TGTGCCACCAGCAGACAGGGGCCTAATGAAAAACTGTTTTTT. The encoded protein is CATSRQGPNEKLFF. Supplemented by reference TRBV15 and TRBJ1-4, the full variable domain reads DAMVIQNPRYQVTQFGKPVTLSCSQTLNHNVMYWYQQKSSQAPKLLFHYYDKDFNNEADTPDNFQSRRPNTSFCFLDIRSPGLGDTAMYLCATSRQGPNEKLFFGSGTQLSVL.

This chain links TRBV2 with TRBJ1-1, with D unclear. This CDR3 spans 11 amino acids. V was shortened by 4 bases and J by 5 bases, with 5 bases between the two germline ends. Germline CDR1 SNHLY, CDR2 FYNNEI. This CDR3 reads CASSAGTEAFF. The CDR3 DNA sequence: TGTGCCAGCAGTGCGGGAACTGAAGCTTTCTTT.

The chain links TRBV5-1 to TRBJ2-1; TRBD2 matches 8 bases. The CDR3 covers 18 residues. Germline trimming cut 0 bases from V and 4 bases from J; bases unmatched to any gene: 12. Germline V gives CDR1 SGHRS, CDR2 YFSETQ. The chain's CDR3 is CASSLGAGGPPLYNEQFF. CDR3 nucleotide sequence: TGCGCCAGCAGCTTGGGGGCGGGAGGCCCCCCCTTGTACAATGAGCAGTTCTTC.

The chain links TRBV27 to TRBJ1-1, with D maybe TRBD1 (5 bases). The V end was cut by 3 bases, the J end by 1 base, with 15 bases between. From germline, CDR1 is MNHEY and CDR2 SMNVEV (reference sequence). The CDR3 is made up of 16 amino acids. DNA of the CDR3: TGTGCCAGCAGTTTGCTTGTACCGGGGGGGAACACTGAAGCTTTCTTT. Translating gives CASSLLVPGGNTEAFF.

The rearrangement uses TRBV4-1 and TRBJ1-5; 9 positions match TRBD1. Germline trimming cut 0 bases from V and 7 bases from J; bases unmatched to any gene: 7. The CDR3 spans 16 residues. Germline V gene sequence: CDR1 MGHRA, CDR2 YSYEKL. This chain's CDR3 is CASSQDRDRVWQPQHF. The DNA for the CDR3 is TGCGCCAGCAGCCAAGACCGGGACAGGGTGTGGCAGCCCCAGCATTTT.

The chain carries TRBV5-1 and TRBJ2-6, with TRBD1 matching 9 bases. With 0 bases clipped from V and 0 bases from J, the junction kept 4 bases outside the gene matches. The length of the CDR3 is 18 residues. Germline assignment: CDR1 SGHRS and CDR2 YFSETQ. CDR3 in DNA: TGCGCCAGCAGCTTGGTGGACAGGGGCGCCTCTGGGGCCAACGTCCTGACTTTC. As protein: CASSLVDRGASGANVLTF.

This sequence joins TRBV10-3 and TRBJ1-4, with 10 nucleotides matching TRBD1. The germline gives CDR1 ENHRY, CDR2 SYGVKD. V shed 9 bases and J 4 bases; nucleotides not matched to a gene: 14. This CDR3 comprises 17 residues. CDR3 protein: CAIRPGQGTGDNEKLFF. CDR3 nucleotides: TGTGCCATTCGGCCGGGACAGGGGACCGGTGATAATGAAAAACTGTTTTTT.

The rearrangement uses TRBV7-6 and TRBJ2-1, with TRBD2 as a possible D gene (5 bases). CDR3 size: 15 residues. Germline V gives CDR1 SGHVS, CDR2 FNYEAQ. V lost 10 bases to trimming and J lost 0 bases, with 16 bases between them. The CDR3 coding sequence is TGTGCCACTGCCCCCCGTGCGGGCTCCTACAATGAGCAGTTCTTC. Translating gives CATAPRAGSYNEQFF.

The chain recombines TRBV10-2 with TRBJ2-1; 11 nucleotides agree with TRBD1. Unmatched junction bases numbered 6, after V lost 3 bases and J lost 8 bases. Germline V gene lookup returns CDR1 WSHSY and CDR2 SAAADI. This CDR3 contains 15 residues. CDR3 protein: CASSDGTGGMYEQFF. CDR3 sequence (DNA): TGCGCCAGCAGTGACGGGACAGGGGGGATGTATGAGCAGTTCTTC.

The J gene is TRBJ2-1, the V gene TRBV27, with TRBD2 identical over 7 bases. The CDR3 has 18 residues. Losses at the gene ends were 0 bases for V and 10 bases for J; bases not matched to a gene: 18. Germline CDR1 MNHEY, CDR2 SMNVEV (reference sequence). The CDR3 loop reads CASSLSGRAGRGIREQFF. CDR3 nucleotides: TGTGCCAGCAGTTTATCGGGTCGGGCAGGGAGGGGTATTAGGGAGCAGTTCTTC.

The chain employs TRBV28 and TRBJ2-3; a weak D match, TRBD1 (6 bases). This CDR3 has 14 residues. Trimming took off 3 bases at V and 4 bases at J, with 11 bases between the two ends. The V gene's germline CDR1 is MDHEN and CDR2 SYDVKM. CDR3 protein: CASSFGQRADTQYF. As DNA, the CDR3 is TGTGCCAGCAGTTTTGGACAGAGGGCAGATACGCAGTATTTT.

CDR3 in DNA: TGTGCCAGTAGTATAGAATTAAGCGGGCTGGGCCTTGAGCAGTTCTTC. This codes for CASSIELSGLGLEQFF. This chain links TRBV19 with TRBJ2-1; D perhaps matches TRBD2 (6 bases). The CDR3 runs to 16 residues. Germline loops: CDR1 LNHDA, CDR2 SQIVND (reference sequence). V lost 0 bases and J 9 bases, leaving 18 bases between the germline ends.

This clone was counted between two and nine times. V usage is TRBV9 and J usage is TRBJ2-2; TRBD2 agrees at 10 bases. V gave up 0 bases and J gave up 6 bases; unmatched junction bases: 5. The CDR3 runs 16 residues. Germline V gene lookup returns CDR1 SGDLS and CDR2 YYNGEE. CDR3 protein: CASSVELAGYAGELFF. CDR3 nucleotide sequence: TGTGCCAGCAGCGTAGAACTAGCGGGATACGCCGGGGAGCTGTTTTTT.

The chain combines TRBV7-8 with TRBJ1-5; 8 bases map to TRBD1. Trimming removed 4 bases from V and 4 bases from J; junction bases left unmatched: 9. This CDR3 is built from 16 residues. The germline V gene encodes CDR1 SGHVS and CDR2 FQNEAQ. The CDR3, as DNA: TGTGCCAGCAGCTCAACCAGGGGGCTAGGAAATCAGCCCCAGCATTTT. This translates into CASSSTRGLGNQPQHF.